A single sample is the source of the 30 T cell receptor beta chains below, sequenced in a study of tumor-infiltrating lymphocytes in primary liver carcinoma. Unsorted whole blood supplied the RNA, and germline DNA was extracted too. TCR beta cDNA came from approximately 490 ng total RNA, primed with a constant-region primer. Nested multiplex PCR, run for three rounds with slightly modified ARM-PCR, yielded TCR beta libraries. Primers for the first two PCR rounds were TRBV1-TRBV30 forward primers and a C-beta reverse primer (approximately 10 cycles per round). TCRdb re-called the multiplex PCR reads with MiXCR, one entry per CDR3 protein. Among 250,000 to 350,000 distinct CDR3 sequences listed, approximately 58% were seen once. Specimen: peripheral blood. The receptors were sampled from a woman in her twenties or thirties with primary liver carcinoma and hepatitis B virus infection.

This clonotype was picked up one time. A much larger clone sits a single nucleotide away, making a read error possible. The chain employs TRBV6-6 and TRBJ1-2, with unresolved D. The V end was cut by 2 bases, the J end by 0 bases, with 16 bases between. Germline V gene lookup returns CDR1 MNHNY and CDR2 SVGAGI (reference sequence). The CDR3 consists of 17 residues. The CDR3 nucleotides are TGTGCCAGCAGTTACACCCCCGGGATAGACGCTAACTATGGCTACACCTTC. Its protein is CASSYTPGIDANYGYTF.

Note on this clonotype: A much larger clone differs from this one at a single base, so this may be a read error. The chain links TRBV6-5 to TRBJ2-6; TRBD2 might be the D (7 bases). The CDR3 is made up of 15 amino acids. The V gene's germline CDR1 is MNHEY and CDR2 SVGAGI. CDR3 in DNA: TGTGCCAGCAGGAAGGGGGGGTCTGGGACCAACGTCCTGACTTTC. This translates into CASRKGGSGTNVLTF.

On this clonotype itself: A read error may produce the germline difference seen at one junction end. V usage is TRBV9 and J usage is TRBJ2-5; 9 bases fit TRBD1. The CDR3 extends over 15 amino acids. CDR1 SGDLS and CDR2 YYNGEE come from the germline V gene. CDR3 nucleotides: TGTGTCAGCAGCGTAGATGGACAGGGGAGAGAGACCCAGTACTTC. Protein sequence: CVSSVDGQGRETQYF.

This clonotype was picked up one time. A read error may account for a junction end that differs from germline. This sequence joins TRBV12-3 or TRBV12-4 and TRBJ2-7, with D maybe TRBD1 (6 bases). The CDR3 is 15 amino acids. CDR3 sequence (DNA): TGTGCCAGCAGCTCCCGGGACACGGACTCCTACGAGCGGTACTTC. The encoded protein is CASSSRDTDSYERYF.

This clonotype was found many times. The V gene is TRBV6-2 or TRBV6-3, the J gene TRBJ2-1; D gene ambiguous. The germline V and J ends were trimmed by 8 bases and 0 bases, with 11 bases remaining between them. The CDR3 totals 14 residues. Looked up from germline, CDR1 is MNHEY and CDR2 is SVGEGT. The CDR3 DNA is TGTGCCAGCCGCTTGCGAAACTCCTACAATGAGCAGTTCTTC. Protein product: CASRLRNSYNEQFF.

Turning to this clonotype: One end of the junction varies from germline; a read error may be responsible. The CDR3 coding sequence is TGTGCCAGCAGTGTCCGGGGGGGACCCCCCGATTATGAGCGGTTCTTC. As protein: CASSVRGGPPDYERFF. The chain links TRBV6-2 or TRBV6-3 to TRBJ2-1; 8 bases agree with TRBD2. CDR3 size: 16 residues. Germline V gene sequence: CDR1 MNHEY, CDR2 SVGEGT.

To note about this clonotype: At one boundary the junction diverges from the germline segment, which might be a read error. This chain joins TRBV11-2 and TRBJ2-1; D may match TRBD1 or TRBD2 (5 bases each). Per germline, CDR1 SGHAT and CDR2 FQNNGV. The CDR3 consists of 15 residues. The CDR3 nucleotides are TGTGCCAGGAGCTTAGGGGCGCAAGTTGGAGGAGGGCAGTTCTTC. Translating it yields CARSLGAQVGGGQFF. The whole variable domain, filled in from reference TRBV11-2 and TRBJ2-1, reads EAGVAQSPRYKIIEKRQSVAFWCNPISGHATLYWYQQILGQGPKLLIQFQNNGVVDDSQLPKDRFSAERLKGVDSTLKIQPAKLEDSAVYLCARSLGAQVGGGQFFGPGTRLTVL.

About this clonotype itself: A read error may explain this, as a much larger clone is one base away. The chain has TRBV4-2 and TRBJ2-7; 14 bases agree with TRBD2. Germline CDR1 reads LGHNA; CDR2 reads YNFKEQ. The length of the CDR3 is 15 residues. The chain's CDR3 is CVSSQGGLAGDEQYF. The CDR3 DNA reads TGTGTCAGCAGCCAAGGGGGACTAGCGGGAGATGAGCAGTACTTC.

J is TRBJ2-5 and V is TRBV12-3 or TRBV12-4, with D perhaps being TRBD1 or TRBD2 (5 bases each). This CDR3 is built from 14 residues. Trimming shortened V by 5 bases and J by 5 bases, and 15 bases separated the two germline ends. The CDR3 region has the DNA TGTGCCAGCAGTCAGACAGAGGGCAGCGAGACCCAGTACTTC. As protein: CASSQTEGSETQYF.

With regard to this clonotype: The junction departs from germline at one end; a sequencing error may be responsible. The rearrangement links TRBV11-2 to TRBJ1-2, with a tentative D call TRBD1 (6 bases). Per germline, CDR1 SGHAT and CDR2 FQNNGV. The CDR3 loop spans 12 amino acids. For the CDR3, the DNA is TGTGCCAGCAACTTAGGGGGTTCTGGCTGCACCTTC. Protein sequence: CASNLGGSGCTF.

Note on this clonotype: A much more abundant neighbour one base away suggests this may be a read error. The chain employs TRBV11-2 and TRBJ2-2, with 14 bases matching TRBD2. The CDR3 totals 16 residues. Germline CDR1 and CDR2: SGHAT and FQNNGV. This CDR3 reads CASSSGLAGGTGVLFF. The CDR3 DNA is TGTGCCAGCAGCTCCGGACTAGCGGGAGGAACCGGGGTGCTGTTTTTT.

V gene TRBV28 combines with J gene TRBJ2-1; unclear D gene. This CDR3 spans 12 amino acids. Deletions cut 5 bases from V and 7 bases from J, with 9 bases between. Germline CDR1 is MDHEN and CDR2 is SYDVKM. This CDR3 is CASSRFANEQFF. CDR3 DNA: TGTGCCAGCAGTCGGTTTGCGAATGAGCAGTTCTTC.

Regarding this clonotype: With a much larger clone just one base away, this may be a read error. The V gene is TRBV6-2 or TRBV6-3, the J gene TRBJ2-5, with D uncertain. Germline values: CDR1 MNHEY, CDR2 SVGEGT. The CDR3 extends over 15 amino acids. The chain's CDR3 is CASSYGVGFQEIQYF. CDR3 nucleotides: TGTGCCAGCAGTTACGGGGTGGGGTTTCAAGAGATCCAGTACTTC.

For the CDR3, the DNA is TGTGCCAGCAGCCTATGTGTACAGGGGAGGAACACTGAAGCTTTCTTT. Translation: CASSLCVQGRNTEAFF. V and J are TRBV5-6 and TRBJ1-1, with 7 bases identical to TRBD1. The CDR3 covers 16 residues. Trimming took 4 bases from V and 1 from J; bases not matched to a gene: 10. CDR1 is SGHDT and CDR2 is YYEEEE in the germline V gene.

The V gene is TRBV19, the J gene TRBJ2-1; 11 bases line up with TRBD2. The J segment lost 6 bases and the V segment lost 6 bases, leaving 7 bases of the junction unmatched. Per germline, CDR1 LNHDA and CDR2 SQIVND (reference sequence). This CDR3 comprises 15 residues. CDR3: CASRQGLAALNEQFF. The CDR3 DNA follows: TGTGCCAGTAGACAGGGACTAGCGGCCCTCAATGAGCAGTTCTTC.

This clonotype was counted between two and nine times. This chain connects TRBV6-2 or TRBV6-3 to TRBJ2-7, with 8 positions matching TRBD2. The V gene end was trimmed by 5 bases and the J gene end by 3 bases; junction bases not matched to a gene: 3. This CDR3 is 13 amino acids long. CDR1 and CDR2 (germline): MNHEY, SVGEGT. CDR3 coding DNA: TGTGCCAGCAGTCTACTAGCGGACTACGAGCAGTACTTC. Translating gives CASSLLADYEQYF.

About this clonotype: The junction differs from germline at one of its ends, possibly a read error. V is TRBV4-2 and J is TRBJ2-1; D may be TRBD2 (5 bases). This CDR3 spans 16 amino acids. Germline CDR1 is LGHNA and CDR2 is YNFKEQ. DNA of the CDR3: TGTGCCAGCAGCCAAGAGTCGAGCGGAACATACAGTGAGCAGTTCTTC. Encoded protein: CASSQESSGTYSEQFF.

This clonotype was counted a few times. This chain links TRBV13 with TRBJ2-1; possibly TRBD1 for D (5 bases). Trimming shortened V by 8 bases and J by 8 bases, and 22 bases separated the two germline ends. The CDR3 contains 15 residues. Germline CDR1 PRHDT, CDR2 FYEKMQ (reference sequence). CDR3 bases: TGTGCCAGCCGCTACGATCACAGGTTAGGGGATGAGCAGTTCTTC. Translation gives CASRYDHRLGDEQFF.

J is TRBJ2-3 and V is TRBV20-1; TRBD2 matches 10 bases. V lost 6 bases and J lost 0; bases outside the gene matches: 9. The CDR3 totals 16 residues. CDR1 is DFQATT and CDR2 is SNEGSKA in the germline V gene (reference sequence). CDR3: CSASSGSATSTDTQYF. CDR3 nucleotide sequence: TGCAGTGCCTCTAGCGGGAGCGCTACTAGCACAGATACGCAGTATTTT.

Notes on this clonotype: At one end the junction does not follow the germline gene, possibly because of a read error. V is TRBV6-5 and J is TRBJ2-4; 11 bases line up with TRBD1. Per the germline V gene, CDR1 is MNHEY and CDR2 is SVGAGI. The CDR3 is made up of 16 amino acids. The CDR3 reads CASTPGPPGQGGIQQF. Here the CDR3 DNA reads TGTGCCAGCACCCCAGGCCCTCCGGGACAGGGGGGCATTCAGCAGTTC.

This clonotype was counted at least ten times. V gene TRBV11-2 combines with J gene TRBJ1-2; TRBD1 aligns across 10 bases. This CDR3 has 15 residues. CDR1 is SGHAT, CDR2 FQNNGV, per germline. The V gene end was trimmed by 5 bases and the J gene end by 8 bases; junction bases not matched to a gene: 11. As DNA, the CDR3 is TGTGCCAGCAGCCTAAGACAGGGGGCCGATCGGGGCTACACCTTC. Translation: CASSLRQGADRGYTF.

The V and J genes are TRBV29-1 and TRBJ2-7; tentatively, D is TRBD2 (5 bases). Trimming left V 5 bases short and J 3 bases short, with 14 bases between. Looked up from germline, CDR1 is SQVTM and CDR2 is ANQGSEA. The CDR3 has 13 residues. The DNA for the CDR3 is TGCAGCGTTACCGGGAACGTAGGCTACGAGCAGTACTTC. It is translated as CSVTGNVGYEQYF.

This clonotype was counted once. The chain combines TRBV24-1 with TRBJ2-1, with 13 bases identical to TRBD2. There are 16 residues in the CDR3. Germline values: CDR1 KGHDR, CDR2 SFDVKD. Germline trimming cut 4 bases from V and 6 bases from J; bases unmatched to any gene: 5. CDR3 nucleotides: TGTGCCACCAGTGACCCGACTAGCGGGGGGCTCAATGAGCAGTTCTTC. Protein sequence: CATSDPTSGGLNEQFF.

This clonotype was counted at least ten times. This CDR3 reads CASSLPRLAGGPRNEQFF. The CDR3 DNA is TGTGCCAGCAGCTTACCCCGACTAGCGGGAGGGCCTAGGAATGAGCAGTTCTTC. The rearrangement joins TRBV11-3 to TRBJ2-1, with TRBD2 matching over 14 bases. Trimming removed 2 bases from V and 7 bases from J; junction bases left unmatched: 10. The CDR3 is made up of 18 amino acids. Germline lookup yields CDR1 SGHNT and CDR2 YENEEA.

For this clonotype: A read error may account for a junction end that differs from germline. The V and J genes are TRBV29-1 and TRBJ2-7; TRBD1 agrees at 8 bases. The germline gives CDR1 SQVTM, CDR2 ANQGSEA. CDR3 length: 14 residues. The CDR3 DNA reads TGCAGTGTTGAAGGGTGGACAGGGCCCTACGAGCAGTACTTC. This codes for CSVEGWTGPYEQYF.

On this clonotype itself: The junction shows a germline mismatch at one end, possibly a read error. The V gene is TRBV6-5, the J gene TRBJ1-4; tentatively, D is TRBD1 (6 bases). This CDR3 is 14 amino acids long. Germline CDR1 is MNHEY and CDR2 is SVGAGI. CDR3 residues: CASSYSTGAGGLGF. CDR3 DNA sequence: TGTGCCAGCAGTTACTCGACAGGAGCCGGGGGACTGGGCTTT.

Comment on this clonotype: The CDR3 end shows no conserved phenylalanine or tryptophan, and so a read error is likely. No DNA is shown, since the ends of the CDR3 on it are uncertain; the CDR3 is the one TCRdb lists. The chain has TRBV6-6 and TRBJ2-5; the table assigns TRBD1, which was not confirmed against the DNA. The CDR3 extends over 18 residues, inclusive of both ends. Germline V CDR1 and CDR2: MNHNY, SVGAGI (reference sequence). The chain's CDR3 is CASLRTTGLSPQGETQYL.

This clonotype was picked up a small number of times. This chain connects TRBV28 to TRBJ2-1; tentatively, D is TRBD2 (7 bases). Germline values: CDR1 MDHEN, CDR2 SYDVKM. The CDR3 sequence is 14 residues long. V gave up 6 bases and J gave up 4 bases, with 13 bases separating them. The CDR3 loop is CASRGGAPYNEQFF. As DNA, the CDR3 is TGTGCCAGCAGGGGGGGGGCCCCTTACAATGAGCAGTTCTTC.

In its sample, this clonotype was seen many times. The J gene is TRBJ2-7, the V gene TRBV12-3 or TRBV12-4, with D tentatively TRBD2 (5 bases). V was clipped by 3 bases and J by 6 bases, with 9 bases between them. The CDR3 consists of 12 residues. In DNA, the CDR3 is TGTGCCAGCAGTTTTGTTGGAGGCGAGCAGTACTTC. As protein: CASSFVGGEQYF.

There are a few counts of this clonotype. The chain couples TRBV29-1 to TRBJ2-1, with 9 bases fitting TRBD1. Germline V gene data show CDR1 as SQVTM and CDR2 as ANQGSEA. The CDR3 spans 14 residues. Trimming removed 7 bases from V and 7 bases from J; junction bases left unmatched: 11. The CDR3 here is CSAKQGAAENEQFF. For the CDR3, the DNA is TGCAGCGCCAAACAGGGGGCGGCGGAGAATGAGCAGTTCTTC.